This entry concerns a single T cell receptor (beta chain). The sample holds a few counts of this clonotype. What antigen it recognizes has not been identified. No base quality values were provided; no much bigger clone lies one nucleotide off. This specimen comes from a study of T-cell memory formation after mild COVID-19 (dated by TCRdb to the early 2020s). Some background on the complete study: Most TCR sequence clusters were specific to one of the two donors. T-cell clones expanding and contracting after mild COVID-19 in a couple of donors were tracked by longitudinal TCRalpha and TCRbeta repertoire sequencing. Two young, previously healthy adult volunteers, one female and one male, were included in the cohort.

Looking up the germline V gene (reference sequence) yields CDR1 SEHNR and CDR2 FQNEAQ. The V end loses 4 bases and the J end loses 6 bases, and a stretch of 12 bases separates them. Spanning cysteine to phenylalanine, the CDR3 consists of 14 amino acids. The retained sequence is limited to the CDR3, 42 bases, with the frame set at the first base. Ficoll-Paque density gradient centrifugation was used to isolate PBMCs. Broad study findings and their caveats: The study covered only two mild cases, and larger cohorts including severe cases with pre-infection samples were considered necessary. The second-wave clones that peaked on day 37 were not confirmed to be SARS-CoV-2 specific. Contracting CD4+ clones turned up mainly in the CM and EM memory subsets, whereas EMRA was where CD8+ clones were enriched. Clones that contracted from day 15 to 85 showed balanced CD4/CD8 phenotypes, whereas a second wave of clones that expanded from day 15 to 37 leaned towards CD4+. Some responding clones were detected in pre-infection memory, suggesting pre-existing cross-reactive memory T cells joined the SARS-CoV-2 response.

The run used an Illumina NovaSeq 6000. Using 5'RACE with constant-segment primers, TCRalpha and TCRbeta cDNA libraries were constructed, with sample barcodes and unique molecular identifiers added in the process. Trizol reagent was used to extract RNA from every sample. Library amplification was performed in two PCR steps, and a second sample barcode and Illumina TruSeq adapters were introduced in the second step. Libraries were sequenced on an Illumina NovaSeq with 2 x 150 bp paired-end reads. As for how the authors treated the data: With migec v1.2.7, reads were demultiplexed and then collapsed into UMI-guided consensus sequences. Using mixcr v2.1.11, UMI consensuses were aligned to TRA and TRB V and J templates and then assembled into clonotypes. A clonotype was counted as expanded or contracted only if both edgeR and NoisET called the change significant, with noise models trained on biological replicates. For edgeR calls, the cutoffs were a false discovery rate-adjusted p below 0.01 and a log2 fold-change threshold of 1. As an exploratory analysis of dynamics, PCA with hierarchical clustering was applied to max-normalized trajectories of the 1000 most abundant clonotypes. Separately sequenced CD4+ and CD8+ repertoires were used to assign the CD4 or CD8 phenotype of responding clones. The public reads were run again by TCRdb, first through fastp at Q25 and then through MiXCR, and only productive beta chains were kept. Identical CDR3 proteins give one entry, which carries the most common genes and DNA. The V and J calls come from TCRdb's annotation, not from the publication. The sample contains about 280,000 distinct CDR3 sequences, approximately 8% of them found a single time. The ten largest make up less than 25% of the sample.

The sequenced material came from PBMCs or a T cell subset sorted from them (not recorded which). The sequence was obtained from a young man who had mild COVID-19 (a few samples of this study predate the infection). The sample titles of this study are shuffled in the database, so cell type and time point are left out; the donor was told from shared clones. The chain couples TRBV7-9 to TRBJ2-2, and TRBD2 may be the D gene, going by 5 matching bases. The CDR3 region has the sequence CASSSGLRSGELFF. The nucleotides read TGTGCCAGCAGCTCCGGACTCAGGTCCGGGGAGCTGTTTTTT.